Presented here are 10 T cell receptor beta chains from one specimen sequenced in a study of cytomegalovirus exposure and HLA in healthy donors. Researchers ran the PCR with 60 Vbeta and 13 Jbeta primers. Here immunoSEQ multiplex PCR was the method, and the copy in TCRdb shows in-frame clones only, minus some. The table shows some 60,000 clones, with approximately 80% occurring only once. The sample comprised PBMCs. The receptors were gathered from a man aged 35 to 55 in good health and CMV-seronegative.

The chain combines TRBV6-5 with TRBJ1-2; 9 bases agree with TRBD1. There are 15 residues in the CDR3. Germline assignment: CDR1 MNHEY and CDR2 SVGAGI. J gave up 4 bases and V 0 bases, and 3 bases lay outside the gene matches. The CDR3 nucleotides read TGTGCCAGCAGTTACTCCCGGGACAGGGCCTATGGCTACACCTTC. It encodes CASSYSRDRAYGYTF.

The CDR3 DNA follows: TGCGCCAGCAGCCAAACCCCGGACAGGACGACACCCCTCCACTTT. Translation gives CASSQTPDRTTPLHF. This chain uses TRBV4-3 with TRBJ1-6; 7 bases map to TRBD1. Germline V gene lookup returns CDR1 LGHNA and CDR2 YSLEER. With V trimmed by 2 bases and J by 11 bases, 9 bases remained unmatched. The length of the CDR3 is 15 residues.

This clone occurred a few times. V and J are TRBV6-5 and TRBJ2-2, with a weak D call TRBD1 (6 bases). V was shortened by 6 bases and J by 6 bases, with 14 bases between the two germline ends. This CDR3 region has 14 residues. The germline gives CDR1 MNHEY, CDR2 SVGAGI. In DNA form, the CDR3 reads TGTGCCAGCAGGTTGGACAGTTCGGCCGGGGAGCTGTTTTTT. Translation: CASRLDSSAGELFF.

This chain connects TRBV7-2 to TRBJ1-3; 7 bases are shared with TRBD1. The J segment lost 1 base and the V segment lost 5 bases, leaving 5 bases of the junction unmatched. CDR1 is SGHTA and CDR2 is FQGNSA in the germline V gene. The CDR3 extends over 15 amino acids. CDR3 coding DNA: TGTGCCAGCAGCCTGACAGGGTCTTCTGGAAACACCATATATTTT. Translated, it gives CASSLTGSSGNTIYF.

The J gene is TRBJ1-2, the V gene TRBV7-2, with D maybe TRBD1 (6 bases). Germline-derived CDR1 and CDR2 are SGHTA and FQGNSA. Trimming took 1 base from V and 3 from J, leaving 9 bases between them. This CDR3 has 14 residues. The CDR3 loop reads CASSLGGRDYGYTF. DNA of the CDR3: TGTGCCAGCAGCTTAGGGGGGCGCGACTATGGCTACACCTTC. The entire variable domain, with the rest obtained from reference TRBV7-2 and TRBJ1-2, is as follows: GAGVSQSPSNKVTEKGKDVELRCDPISGHTALYWYRQSLGQGLEFLIYFQGNSAPDKSGLPSDRFSAERTGGSVSTLTIQRTQQEDSAVYLCASSLGGRDYGYTFGSGTRLTVV.

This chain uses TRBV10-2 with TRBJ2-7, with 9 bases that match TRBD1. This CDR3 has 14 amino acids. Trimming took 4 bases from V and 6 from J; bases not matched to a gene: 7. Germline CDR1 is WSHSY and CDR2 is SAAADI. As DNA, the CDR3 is TGCGCCAGCAGTGTACTTTCACAGGGGGCCGAGCAGTACTTC. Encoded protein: CASSVLSQGAEQYF.

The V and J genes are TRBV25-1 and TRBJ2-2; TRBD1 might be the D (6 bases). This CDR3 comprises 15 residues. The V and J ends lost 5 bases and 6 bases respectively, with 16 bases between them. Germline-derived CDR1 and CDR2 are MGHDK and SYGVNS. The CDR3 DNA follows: TGTGCCAGCAGTACGCCCACGGGACATGCCGGGGAGCTGTTTTTT. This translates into CASSTPTGHAGELFF.

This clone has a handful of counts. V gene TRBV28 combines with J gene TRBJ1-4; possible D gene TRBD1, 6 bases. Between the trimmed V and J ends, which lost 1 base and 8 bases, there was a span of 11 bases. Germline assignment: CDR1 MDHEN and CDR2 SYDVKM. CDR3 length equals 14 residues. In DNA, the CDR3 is TGTGCCAGCAGTTTATCAGGGGTACTGGAAAAACTGTTTTTT. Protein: CASSLSGVLEKLFF. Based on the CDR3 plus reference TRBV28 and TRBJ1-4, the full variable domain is DVKVTQSSRYLVKRTGEKVFLECVQDMDHENMFWYRQDPGLGLRLIYFSYDVKMKEKGDIPEGYSVSREKKERFSLILESASTNQTSMYLCASSLSGVLEKLFFGSGTQLSVL.

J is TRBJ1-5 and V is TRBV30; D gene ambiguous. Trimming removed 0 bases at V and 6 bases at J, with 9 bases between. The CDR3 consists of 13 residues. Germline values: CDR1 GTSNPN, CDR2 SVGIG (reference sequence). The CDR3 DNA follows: TGTGCCTGGAGTGTACGTCGGGGTCAGCCCCAGCATTTT. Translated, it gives CAWSVRRGQPQHF.

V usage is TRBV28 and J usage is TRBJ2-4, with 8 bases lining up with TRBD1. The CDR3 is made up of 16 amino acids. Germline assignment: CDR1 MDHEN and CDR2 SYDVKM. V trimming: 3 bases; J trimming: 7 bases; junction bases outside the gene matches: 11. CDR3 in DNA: TGTGCCAGCAGTTTGTTAACTGGGACAGGTAGCAACATTCAGTACTTC. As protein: CASSLLTGTGSNIQYF.